This TCR beta chain derives from a study of cytomegalovirus exposure and HLA in healthy donors. General study findings and limits: In a later analysis, compared with equally common non-associated chains, HLA-associated beta chains were more expanded.

PCR was performed using 60 Vbeta and 13 Jbeta primers. Here immunoSEQ multiplex PCR was the method, and the copy in TCRdb shows in-frame clones only, minus some. In the table there are under 150,000 clones, 72% of which are singletons. As to this clone: Antigen specificity is unknown.

This cohort consisted of healthy bone marrow donors. CDR1 is MNHEY and CDR2 is SMNVEV in the germline V gene (reference sequence). V trimming: 5 bases; J trimming: 2 bases; junction bases outside the gene matches: 7. CDR3 size: 15 residues. Input material: PBMCs. The chain couples TRBV27 to TRBJ2-7; 9 nucleotides match TRBD1. The clonotype originates from a man aged 50 to 60 in good health and CMV-seropositive. The CDR3 protein is CASSPLDRGTYEQYF. The CDR3 DNA sequence: TGTGCCAGCAGTCCTCTCGACAGGGGGACCTACGAGCAGTACTTC.